The 24 T cell receptor beta chains reported below all come from one sample, sequenced in a study of neurological immune-mediated disorders. Sample time point: longitudinal time-point 1 (baseline). Via MiXCR, TCRdb re-called the 5' RACE reads, giving one row per CDR3 protein. The sample gives around 71,000 distinct CDR3 sequences, roughly 15% of which show up once; around 4.3% is in the top ten. The source material was PBMCs. The receptor set was obtained from a female donor with HTLV-1-associated myelopathy (HAM/TSP).

This clonotype has at least ten counts. The chain has TRBV5-1 and TRBJ2-5; D unresolved. The germline V and J ends were trimmed by 0 bases and 5 bases, with 14 bases remaining between them. The V gene's germline CDR1 is SGHRS and CDR2 YFSETQ. The length of the CDR3 is 15 residues. The CDR3 loop reads CASSLEARVEETQYF. The CDR3 DNA sequence: TGCGCCAGCAGCTTGGAGGCGAGAGTAGAGGAGACCCAGTACTTC.

This clonotype was found many times. The CDR3 DNA reads TGTGCCAGCAGCCTCTTTCTCAATGAGCAGTTCTTC. Amino acid sequence: CASSLFLNEQFF. This sequence joins TRBV14 and TRBJ2-1; D is ambiguous. The CDR3 contains 12 residues. The V end was cut by 4 bases, the J end by 6 bases, with 7 bases between. Germline V gene sequence: CDR1 SGHDN, CDR2 FVKESK.

This clonotype was recorded many times. The rearrangement links TRBV5-1 to TRBJ2-3, with TRBD1 matching over 8 bases. V was clipped by 5 bases and J by 3 bases; unmatched bases: 5. The CDR3 runs 14 residues. The V gene's germline CDR1 is SGHRS and CDR2 YFSETQ. For the CDR3, the DNA is TGCGCCAGCAGGCCGCGACAGGGGACAGATACGCAGTATTTT. This gives the protein CASRPRQGTDTQYF. Full variable domain (remainder filled in from reference TRBV5-1 and TRBJ2-3): KAGVTQTPRYLIKTRGQQVTLSCSPISGHRSVSWYQQTPGQGLQFLFEYFSETQRNKGNFPGRFSGRQFSNSRSEMNVSTLELGDSALYLCASRPRQGTDTQYFGPGTRLTVL.

This clonotype was seen repeatedly, ten times or more. V is TRBV5-1 and J is TRBJ2-1, with TRBD2 matching 7 bases. This CDR3 comprises 16 residues. J lost 2 bases, V lost 0 bases, and 5 bases had no gene match. CDR1 and CDR2 (germline): SGHRS, YFSETQ. The CDR3 protein is CASSLVAGVTYNEQFF. The CDR3 DNA follows: TGCGCCAGCAGCTTGGTGGCGGGGGTTACCTACAATGAGCAGTTCTTC.

At least ten counts were recorded for this clonotype. V gene TRBV5-1 combines with J gene TRBJ1-2, with D unclear. Germline CDR1 and CDR2: SGHRS and YFSETQ. V was pared by 0 bases and J by 8 bases, with 17 bases between. The CDR3 is 15 residues long. CDR3 residues: CASSLGSGLSGGYTF. In DNA form, the CDR3 reads TGCGCCAGCAGCTTGGGGTCAGGTCTTTCTGGAGGCTACACCTTC.

The table lists this clonotype with many counts. The J gene is TRBJ2-7, the V gene TRBV12-3 or TRBV12-4; D possibly matches TRBD1 or TRBD2 (7 bases each). The CDR3 is made up of 12 amino acids. V lost 8 bases to trimming and J lost 3 bases, with 11 bases between them. The DNA of the CDR3 is TGTGCCAGCGGGAGGGACAGCTACGAGCAGTACTTC. This translates into CASGRDSYEQYF.

This clonotype has at least ten counts. The gene calls are TRBV7-3 and TRBJ2-2; D might be TRBD1 (6 bases). The CDR3 is 15 amino acids. Trimming stripped 3 bases from V and 6 bases from J, with 14 bases between. Per germline, CDR1 SGHTA and CDR2 FQGTGA. DNA for the CDR3: TGTGCCAGCAGCTTTTTAGGGGGAAAGTCCGGGGAGCTGTTTTTT. Its protein is CASSFLGGKSGELFF.

This clonotype was observed many times. J is TRBJ2-2 and V is TRBV7-6; D remains unclear. V was trimmed by 5 bases and J by 1 base, leaving 11 bases between them. CDR1 and CDR2 (germline): SGHVS, FNYEAQ. The CDR3 runs to 15 residues. The CDR3 nucleotides are TGTGCCAGCAGCCAACTTGGGGAGAACACCGGGGAGCTGTTTTTT. Its protein is CASSQLGENTGELFF.

This clonotype was seen ten or more times. CDR3 sequence reads: CASSVDRGPTEAFF. CDR3 DNA: TGTGCCAGCAGCGTAGACAGGGGGCCCACTGAAGCTTTCTTT. The chain recombines TRBV9 with TRBJ1-1; 9 bases map to TRBD1. The CDR3 length is 14 residues. The ends lost 0 bases at V and 4 bases at J; junction bases unmatched: 1. The germline V gene encodes CDR1 SGDLS and CDR2 YYNGEE.

This clonotype was found many times. The rearrangement links TRBV5-4 to TRBJ2-5; 7 bases agree with TRBD2. The CDR3 extends over 13 amino acids. V shed 4 bases and J 4 bases; nucleotides not matched to a gene: 4. Germline CDR1 is SGHNT and CDR2 is YYREEE (reference sequence). CDR3 DNA: TGTGCCAGCAGCGCCGGGGGGAGAGAGACCCAGTACTTC. Translation gives CASSAGGRETQYF. The whole variable domain, filled in from reference TRBV5-4 and TRBJ2-5, reads ETGVTQSPTHLIKTRGQQVTLRCSSQSGHNTVSWYQQALGQGPQFIFQYYREEENGRGNFPPRFSGLQFPNYSSELNVNALELDDSALYLCASSAGGRETQYFGPGTRLLVL.

There are a few counts of this clonotype. The J gene is TRBJ1-6, the V gene TRBV7-9; D perhaps matches TRBD1 (5 bases). The germline V gene has CDR1 SEHNR and CDR2 FQNEAQ (reference sequence). V dropped 6 bases and J dropped 8 bases, with 11 bases sitting between them. CDR3 length: 13 residues. DNA for the CDR3: TGTGCCAGCAGGGGTCAGGGTTATTCACCCCTCCACTTT. Residues: CASRGQGYSPLHF.

This clonotype was counted many times. The rearrangement links TRBV9 to TRBJ1-2; 7 bases agree with TRBD1. V shed 2 bases and J 7 bases; nucleotides not matched to a gene: 5. The CDR3 is 13 amino acids. Germline CDR1 SGDLS, CDR2 YYNGEE. The CDR3 reads CASSVEGALGYTF. The CDR3 DNA sequence: TGTGCCAGCAGCGTCGAGGGGGCTCTTGGCTACACCTTC.

This clonotype was seen ten or more times. The chain recombines TRBV20-1 with TRBJ1-4; 7 bases fit TRBD1. With 3 bases clipped from V and 5 bases from J, the junction kept 21 bases outside the gene matches. The germline CDR1 and CDR2 sequences are DFQATT and SNEGSKA (reference sequence). The CDR3 runs 19 residues. In nucleotides, the CDR3 is TGCAGTGCTAGCCCCATGACAGGGCTGAGGCTCGAGGTCAATGAAAAACTGTTTTTT. It encodes CSASPMTGLRLEVNEKLFF.

This clonotype was seen repeatedly, ten times or more. This chain connects TRBV4-2 to TRBJ1-1, with 7 bases that match TRBD1. V shed 0 bases and J 11 bases; nucleotides not matched to a gene: 12. CDR1 LGHNA and CDR2 YNFKEQ come from the germline V gene. CDR3 length equals 15 residues. DNA for the CDR3: TGTGCCAGCAGCCAAGAATGGAGCAGGGGGGGCCTGGCTTTCTTT. Translation: CASSQEWSRGGLAFF.

On this clonotype: This may be a read error: a much more frequent sequence differs by one nucleotide. The gene calls are TRBV5-1 and TRBJ2-2; D unclear. Germline lookup yields CDR1 SGHRS and CDR2 YFSETQ. V was trimmed by 2 bases and J by 4 bases, leaving 21 bases between them. This CDR3 has 18 residues. CDR3 nucleotides: TGCGCCAGCAGCTTTTCCTACCCAGAAGGACGGACCACCGGGGAGCTGTTTTTT. Protein product: CASSFSYPEGRTTGELFF.

This clonotype occurred many times. V usage is TRBV6-6 and J usage is TRBJ2-2; 14 nucleotides match TRBD2. In germline, CDR1 is MNHNY, CDR2 SVGAGI (reference sequence). This CDR3 region has 19 residues. V was clipped by 2 bases and J by 1 base; unmatched bases: 6. CDR3 DNA: TGTGCCAGCAGTTACCCGACTAGCGGGGGGGCTGGGAACACCGGGGAGCTGTTTTTT. Translation: CASSYPTSGGAGNTGELFF.

This clonotype came up many times. V is TRBV2 and J is TRBJ2-7; possible D gene TRBD2, 5 bases. Germline V CDR1 and CDR2: SNHLY, FYNNEI. Trimming left V 7 bases short and J 3 bases short, with 13 bases between. This CDR3 comprises 13 residues. CDR3 region: CASTGRLRYEQYF. The CDR3 nucleotides are TGTGCCAGCACGGGGAGACTTCGCTACGAGCAGTACTTC.

This clonotype occurred many times. The chain couples TRBV7-9 to TRBJ2-7; D may match TRBD1 or TRBD2 (5 bases each). This CDR3 has 14 residues. Trimming cost V 5 bases and J 0 bases, with 11 bases left between them. Germline-derived CDR1 and CDR2 are SEHNR and FQNEAQ (reference sequence). The chain's CDR3 is CASSNNGASYEQYF. In DNA, the CDR3 is TGTGCCAGCAGCAATAACGGGGCCTCCTACGAGCAGTACTTC.

This clonotype was recorded at least ten times. The chain has TRBV7-9 and TRBJ1-1; D is unclear. V lost 5 bases and J 1 base, leaving 11 bases between the germline ends. The CDR3 covers 14 residues. Germline V gives CDR1 SEHNR, CDR2 FQNEAQ (reference sequence). The CDR3 DNA reads TGTGCCAGCAGCGGAGCAGGAGCGAACACTGAAGCTTTCTTT. It encodes CASSGAGANTEAFF.

V and J are TRBV20-1 and TRBJ2-3; the D is unclear. The CDR3 sequence is 15 residues long. Trimming stripped 1 base from V and 3 bases from J, with 14 bases between. The germline V gene encodes CDR1 DFQATT and CDR2 SNEGSKA (reference sequence). The CDR3 is CSARGVFHLTDTQYF. CDR3 nucleotides: TGCAGTGCTAGAGGGGTCTTCCATCTAACAGATACGCAGTATTTT.

This clonotype was counted a few times. The chain joins TRBV30 to TRBJ2-7, with TRBD1 matching over 7 bases. The CDR3 extends over 14 amino acids. The J segment lost 3 bases and the V segment lost 5 bases, leaving 10 bases of the junction unmatched. Germline V gene lookup returns CDR1 GTSNPN and CDR2 SVGIG (reference sequence). The CDR3 region has the DNA TGTGCCTGGGGCGCCGGGACAGTACTCTACGAGCAGTACTTC. Protein: CAWGAGTVLYEQYF.

This clonotype has ten or more counts. V and J are TRBV4-1 and TRBJ1-6; D perhaps matches TRBD1 (5 bases). V was clipped by 0 bases and J by 8 bases, with 11 bases between them. CDR1 and CDR2 (germline): MGHRA, YSYEKL. This CDR3 has 15 amino acids. The CDR3 DNA reads as TGCGCCAGCAGCCAAGATCCGGGACGAGATTCACCCCTCCACTTT. This gives the protein CASSQDPGRDSPLHF.

This clonotype was found many times. V usage is TRBV10-3 and J usage is TRBJ2-6; no clear D gene. CDR1 and CDR2 from the germline V gene are ENHRY and SYGVKD. The V gene lost 10 bases and the J gene lost 0 bases, with 16 bases spanning the gap. There are 16 residues in the CDR3. CDR3 DNA: TGTGCCACCAATCCTACCGCCAACTCTGGGGCCAACGTCCTGACTTTC. As protein: CATNPTANSGANVLTF.

This clonotype was picked up many times. The junction and the germline gene differ at one end; a read error may be behind it. V and J are TRBV28 and TRBJ2-4; 8 positions agree with TRBD1. Germline V lookup: CDR1 MDHEN, CDR2 SYDVKM. The CDR3 runs to 15 residues. CDR3 residues: CASSPQGTGGKSADF. The DNA of the CDR3 is TGTGCCAGCAGCCCTCAGGGGACAGGAGGTAAATCCGCGGACTTC.